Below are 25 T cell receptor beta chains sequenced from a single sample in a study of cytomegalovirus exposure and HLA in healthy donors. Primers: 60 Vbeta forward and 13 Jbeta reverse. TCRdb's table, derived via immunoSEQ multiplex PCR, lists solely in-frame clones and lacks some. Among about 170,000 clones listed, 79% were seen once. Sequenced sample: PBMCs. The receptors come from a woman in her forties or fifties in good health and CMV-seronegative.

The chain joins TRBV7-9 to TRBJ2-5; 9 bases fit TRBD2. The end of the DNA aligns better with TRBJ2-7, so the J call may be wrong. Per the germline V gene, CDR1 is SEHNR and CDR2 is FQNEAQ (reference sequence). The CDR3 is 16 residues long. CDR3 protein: CASPLGGGRASAEQYF. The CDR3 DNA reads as TGTGCCAGCCCCTTAGGGGGCGGGAGGGCCTCCGCCGAGCAGTACTTC.

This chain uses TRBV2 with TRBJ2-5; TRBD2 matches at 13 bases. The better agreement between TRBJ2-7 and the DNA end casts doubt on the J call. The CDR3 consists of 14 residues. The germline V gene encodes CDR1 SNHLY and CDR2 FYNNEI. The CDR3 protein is CASSGTSGTYEQYF. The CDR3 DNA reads TGTGCCAGCAGCGGGACTAGCGGGACGTACGAGCAGTACTTC.

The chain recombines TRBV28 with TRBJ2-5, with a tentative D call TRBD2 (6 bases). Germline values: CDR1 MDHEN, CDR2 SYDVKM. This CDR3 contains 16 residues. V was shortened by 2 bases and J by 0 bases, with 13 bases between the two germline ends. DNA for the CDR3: TGTGCCAGCAGTTTAACTCTTCGCGGGGACCAAGAGACCCAGTACTTC. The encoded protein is CASSLTLRGDQETQYF.

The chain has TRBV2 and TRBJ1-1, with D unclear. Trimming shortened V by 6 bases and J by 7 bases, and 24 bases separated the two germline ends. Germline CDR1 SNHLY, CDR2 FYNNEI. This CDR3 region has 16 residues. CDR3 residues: CASRGRRAVDGGEAFF. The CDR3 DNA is TGTGCCAGCAGGGGCCGGCGGGCCGTAGATGGTGGTGAAGCTTTCTTT.

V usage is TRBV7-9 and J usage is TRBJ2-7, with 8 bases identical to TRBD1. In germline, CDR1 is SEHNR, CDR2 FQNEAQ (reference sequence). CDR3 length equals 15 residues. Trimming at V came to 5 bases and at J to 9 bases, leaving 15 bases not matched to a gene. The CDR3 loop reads CASSGAGGALYGQYF. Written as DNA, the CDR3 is TGTGCCAGCAGCGGAGCAGGGGGCGCGTTGTATGGGCAGTACTTC.

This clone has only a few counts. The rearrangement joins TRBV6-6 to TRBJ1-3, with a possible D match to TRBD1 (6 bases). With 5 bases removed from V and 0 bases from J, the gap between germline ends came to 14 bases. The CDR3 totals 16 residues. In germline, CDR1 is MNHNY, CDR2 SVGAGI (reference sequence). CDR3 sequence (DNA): TGTGCCAGCAGTCAAGGACAGTCGTACTCTGGAAACACCATATATTTT. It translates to CASSQGQSYSGNTIYF.

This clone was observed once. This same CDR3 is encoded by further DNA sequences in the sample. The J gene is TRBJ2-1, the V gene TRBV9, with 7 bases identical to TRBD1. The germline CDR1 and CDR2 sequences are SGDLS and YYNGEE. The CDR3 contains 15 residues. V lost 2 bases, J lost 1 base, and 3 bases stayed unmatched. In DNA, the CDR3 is TGTGCCAGCAGCGTTACAGGGGATTCCTACAATGAGCAGTTCTTC. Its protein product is CASSVTGDSYNEQFF.

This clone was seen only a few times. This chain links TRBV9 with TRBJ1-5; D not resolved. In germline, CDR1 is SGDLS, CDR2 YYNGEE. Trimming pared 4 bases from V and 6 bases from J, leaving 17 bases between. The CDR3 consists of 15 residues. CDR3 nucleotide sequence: TGTGCCAGCAGCCTCGGTTGGGGAGGGAGTCAGCCCCAGCATTTT. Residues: CASSLGWGGSQPQHF. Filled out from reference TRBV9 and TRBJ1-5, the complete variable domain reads DSGVTQTPKHLITATGQRVTLRCSPRSGDLSVYWYQQSLDQGLQFLIQYYNGEERAKGNILERFSAQQFPDLHSELNLSSLELGDSALYFCASSLGWGGSQPQHFGDGTRLSIL.

The CDR3 spells CASRDRGPPETQYF. Written as DNA, the CDR3 is TGTGCCAGCAGGGATCGAGGGCCCCCAGAGACCCAGTACTTC. The chain joins TRBV28 to TRBJ2-5; D is perhaps TRBD2 (5 bases). V lost 6 bases, J lost 4 bases, and 15 bases lay in between. This CDR3 has 14 residues. Germline loops: CDR1 MDHEN, CDR2 SYDVKM.

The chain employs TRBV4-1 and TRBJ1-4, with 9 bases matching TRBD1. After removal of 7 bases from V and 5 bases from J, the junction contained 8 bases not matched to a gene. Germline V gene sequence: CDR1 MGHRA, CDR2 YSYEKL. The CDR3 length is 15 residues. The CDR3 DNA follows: TGCGCCAGCACTAACGCCGGGACAGGGAATGAAAAACTGTTTTTT. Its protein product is CASTNAGTGNEKLFF.

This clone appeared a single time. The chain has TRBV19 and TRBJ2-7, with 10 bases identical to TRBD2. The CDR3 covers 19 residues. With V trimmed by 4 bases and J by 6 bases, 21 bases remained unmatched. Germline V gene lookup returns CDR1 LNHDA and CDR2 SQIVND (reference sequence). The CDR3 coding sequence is TGTGCCAGTAGTACCACGGGAGTAGCTAGCGGGAGCAGTGTCGGCGAGCAGTACTTC. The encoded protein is CASSTTGVASGSSVGEQYF.

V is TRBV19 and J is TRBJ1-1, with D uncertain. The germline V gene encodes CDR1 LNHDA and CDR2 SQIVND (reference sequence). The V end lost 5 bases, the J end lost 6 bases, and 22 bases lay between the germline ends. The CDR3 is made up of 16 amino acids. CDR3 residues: CASSHKGRGGYAEAFF. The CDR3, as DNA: TGTGCCAGTAGTCATAAAGGACGCGGAGGGTACGCTGAAGCTTTCTTT.

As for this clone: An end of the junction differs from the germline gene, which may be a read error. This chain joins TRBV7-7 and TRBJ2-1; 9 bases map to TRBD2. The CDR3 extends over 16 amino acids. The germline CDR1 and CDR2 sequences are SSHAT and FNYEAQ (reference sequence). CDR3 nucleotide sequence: TGTGCTAGCAGCCCACTTAGCGGGAGCTCCTACAATGAGCAGTTCTTC. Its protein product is CASSPLSGSSYNEQFF. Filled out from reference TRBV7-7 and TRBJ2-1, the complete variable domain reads GAGVSQSPRYKVTKRGQDVTLRCDPISSHATLYWYQQALGQGPEFLTYFNYEAQPDKSGLPSDRFSAERPEGSISTLTIQRTEQRDSAMYRCASSPLSGSSYNEQFFGPGTRLTVL.

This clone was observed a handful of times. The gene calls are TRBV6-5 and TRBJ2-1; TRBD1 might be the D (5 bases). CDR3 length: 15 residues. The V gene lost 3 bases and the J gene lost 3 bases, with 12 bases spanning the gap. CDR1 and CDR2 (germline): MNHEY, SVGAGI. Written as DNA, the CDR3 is TGTGCCAGCAGTTATGAAGGGGCGATCTACAATGAGCAGTTCTTC. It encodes CASSYEGAIYNEQFF.

The CDR3: CASSQNRNTEAFF. CDR3 DNA: TGTGCCAGCAGCCAGAACAGGAACACTGAAGCTTTCTTT. V is TRBV14 and J is TRBJ1-1; D not resolved. Per germline, CDR1 SGHDN and CDR2 FVKESK. This CDR3 contains 13 residues. The V and J ends lost 3 bases and 1 base respectively, with 6 bases between them.

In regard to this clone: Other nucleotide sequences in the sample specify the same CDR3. CDR3 coding DNA: TGTGCCAGCAGTTTATCAACAGGAAAGAATTCACCCCTCCACTTT. Amino acids: CASSLSTGKNSPLHF. The genes are TRBV28 and TRBJ1-6, with a tentative D call TRBD1 (5 bases). The CDR3 length is 15 residues. The V and J ends lost 1 base and 7 bases respectively, with 11 bases between them. Germline V gene data show CDR1 as MDHEN and CDR2 as SYDVKM.

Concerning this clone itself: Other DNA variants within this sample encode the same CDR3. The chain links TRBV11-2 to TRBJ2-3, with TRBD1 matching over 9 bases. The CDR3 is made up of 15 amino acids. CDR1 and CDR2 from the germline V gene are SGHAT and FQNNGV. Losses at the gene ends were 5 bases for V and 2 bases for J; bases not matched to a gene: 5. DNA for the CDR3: TGTGCCAGCAGCCCCGGGACAGGGTTCACAGATACGCAGTATTTT. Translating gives CASSPGTGFTDTQYF.

CDR3 bases: TGTGCCAGCAGCGCGACTGCCGCTGGGGCCAACGTCCTGACTTTC. Amino acid sequence: CASSATAAGANVLTF. The chain is built from TRBV11-2 and TRBJ2-6; D is uncertain. The V gene's germline CDR1 is SGHAT and CDR2 FQNNGV. Between the trimmed V and J ends, which lost 5 bases and 2 bases, there was a span of 10 bases. The CDR3 runs 15 residues.

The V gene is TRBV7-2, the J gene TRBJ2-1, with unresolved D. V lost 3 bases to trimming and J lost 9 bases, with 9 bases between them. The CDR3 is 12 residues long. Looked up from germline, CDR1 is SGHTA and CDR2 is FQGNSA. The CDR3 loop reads CASSFRSGEQFF. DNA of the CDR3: TGTGCCAGCAGCTTCCGGTCCGGTGAGCAGTTCTTC. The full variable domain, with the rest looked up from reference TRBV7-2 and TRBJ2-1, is GAGVSQSPSNKVTEKGKDVELRCDPISGHTALYWYRQSLGQGLEFLIYFQGNSAPDKSGLPSDRFSAERTGGSVSTLTIQRTQQEDSAVYLCASSFRSGEQFFGPGTRLTVL.

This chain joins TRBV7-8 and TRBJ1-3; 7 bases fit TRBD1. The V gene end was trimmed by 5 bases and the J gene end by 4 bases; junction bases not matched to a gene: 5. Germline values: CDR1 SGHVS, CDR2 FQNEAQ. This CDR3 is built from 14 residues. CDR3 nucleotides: TGTGCCAGCAGCGTCCCGGGACAGGGAAACACCATATATTTT. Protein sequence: CASSVPGQGNTIYF.

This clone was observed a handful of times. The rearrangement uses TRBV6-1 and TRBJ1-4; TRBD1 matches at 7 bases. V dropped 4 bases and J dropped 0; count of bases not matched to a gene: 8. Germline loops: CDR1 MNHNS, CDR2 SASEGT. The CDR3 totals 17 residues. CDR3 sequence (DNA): TGTGCCAGCAGTGGTGACAGGGCCTTTGCAACTAATGAAAAACTGTTTTTT. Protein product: CASSGDRAFATNEKLFF.

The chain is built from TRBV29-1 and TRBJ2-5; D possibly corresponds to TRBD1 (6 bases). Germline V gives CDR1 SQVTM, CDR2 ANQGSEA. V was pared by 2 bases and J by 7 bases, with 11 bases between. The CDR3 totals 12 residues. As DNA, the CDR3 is TGCAGCGTTGAACCAGGGGCGGCGACCCAGTACTTC. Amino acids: CSVEPGAATQYF.

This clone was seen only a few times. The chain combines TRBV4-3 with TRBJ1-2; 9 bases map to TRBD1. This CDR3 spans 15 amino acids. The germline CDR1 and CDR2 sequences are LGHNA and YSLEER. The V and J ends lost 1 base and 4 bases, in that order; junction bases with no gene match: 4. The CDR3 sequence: CASSQATGGSYGYTF. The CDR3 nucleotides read TGCGCCAGCAGCCAAGCCACAGGGGGCAGCTATGGCTACACCTTC.

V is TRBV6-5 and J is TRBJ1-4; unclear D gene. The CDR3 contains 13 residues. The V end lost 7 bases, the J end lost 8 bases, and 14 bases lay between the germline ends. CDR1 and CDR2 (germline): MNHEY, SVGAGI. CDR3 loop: CASTKGRGEKLFF. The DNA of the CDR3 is TGTGCCAGCACTAAAGGAAGAGGCGAAAAACTGTTTTTT.

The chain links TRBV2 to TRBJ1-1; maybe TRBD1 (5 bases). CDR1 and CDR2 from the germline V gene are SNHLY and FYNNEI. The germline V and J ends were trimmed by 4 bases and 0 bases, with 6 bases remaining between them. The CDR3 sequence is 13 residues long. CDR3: CASSGQLNTEAFF. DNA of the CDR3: TGTGCCAGCAGTGGACAGTTGAACACTGAAGCTTTCTTT.